This TCR beta chain stems from a study of molecular identifiers for immune sequencing clone quantification. The overall study: Across replicate runs, RNA obtained from approximately 20,000 or 100,000 naive CD8 cells was divided into five, with four undergoing sequencing.

Via MiXCR, TCRdb re-called the PCR reads, giving one row per CDR3 protein. The sample carries approximately 37,000 distinct CDR3 sequences, over 15% recorded once. V lost 8 bases, J lost 7 bases, and 13 bases lay in between. The CDR3 is made up of 12 amino acids. CDR1 and CDR2 from the germline V gene are MNHEY and SVGAGI. Whole-study findings and limits: Jurkat TCR RNA spiked in from one cell could reportedly be detected among around 920,000 naive cells. In naive cells, clones above 20 RNA copies held under 1% of molecules, whereas in effector cells they held over 99%.

Sorting isolated naive CD8 T cells as CD8+CD4-CCR7+CD45RA+ events. Sample share makes this clonotype medium-sized (0.01 to 0.1%). Its cognate antigen is unknown. The material sequenced was naive CD8+ T cells from blood, with Jurkat cell RNA spiked in. The subset denotes: FACS-sorted CD8+CD4-CCR7+CD45RA+ naive T cells. The V gene is TRBV6-5, the J gene TRBJ2-3; weak D call: TRBD2 (6 bases). The sequence came from a human donor in good health. Some libraries in this study had Jurkat cell RNA spiked in. This CDR3 reads CASGTEEHTQYF. CDR3 coding DNA: TGTGCCAGCGGGACTGAAGAACATACGCAGTATTTT.